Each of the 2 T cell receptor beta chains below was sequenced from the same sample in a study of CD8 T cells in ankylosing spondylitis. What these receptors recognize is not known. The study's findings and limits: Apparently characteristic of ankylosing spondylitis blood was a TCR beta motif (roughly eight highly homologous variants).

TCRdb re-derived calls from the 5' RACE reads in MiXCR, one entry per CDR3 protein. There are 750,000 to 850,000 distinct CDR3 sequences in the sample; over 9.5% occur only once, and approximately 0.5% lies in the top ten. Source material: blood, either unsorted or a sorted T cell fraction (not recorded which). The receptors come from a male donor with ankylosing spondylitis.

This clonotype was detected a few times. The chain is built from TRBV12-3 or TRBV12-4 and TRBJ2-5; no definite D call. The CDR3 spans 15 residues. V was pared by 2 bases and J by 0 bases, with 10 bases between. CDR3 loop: CASSLSRTNQETQYF. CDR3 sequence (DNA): TGTGCCAGCAGTTTATCTAGAACCAACCAAGAGACCCAGTACTTC.

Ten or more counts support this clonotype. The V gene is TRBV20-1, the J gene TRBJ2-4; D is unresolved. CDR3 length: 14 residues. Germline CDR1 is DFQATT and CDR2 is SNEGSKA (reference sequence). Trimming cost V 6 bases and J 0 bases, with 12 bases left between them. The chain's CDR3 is CSAIGRVAKNIQYF. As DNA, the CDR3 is TGCAGTGCCATCGGACGGGTAGCCAAAAACATTCAGTACTTC.